The entry below describes one T cell receptor beta chain. As yet, its antigen is unknown. The data derive from a study of cytomegalovirus exposure and HLA in healthy donors. Study-level findings and limits: Among CMV-associated TCR beta chains, most appeared HLA-restricted in a later analysis. Relative to the approximately 660-donor mean, N-insertions were reportedly fewer in an Asian-associated ancestry cluster in a later analysis.

Germline CDR1 and CDR2: MDHEN and SYDVKM. Germline trimming cut 10 bases from V and 7 bases from J; bases unmatched to any gene: 7. The CDR3 sequence is 12 residues long. PCR used 60 Vbeta primers and 13 Jbeta primers. As processed by the authors: As a later analysis found, there were 80 million to 90 million unique TCR beta chains, of which about 10 million were shared. TCRdb keeps only in-frame clones here, not all; method: immunoSEQ multiplex PCR. The V and J calls and clone size were taken over from that table, and D and trimming were inferred from the DNA. The table shows some 140,000 clones, with about three quarters occurring only once.

Sample: PBMCs. The sequence was obtained from a male donor in good health and CMV-seropositive. The rearrangement links TRBV28 to TRBJ2-7; 10 nucleotides align to TRBD1. Written as DNA, the CDR3 is TGTGCCACCCGGGACAGGGGTTTGGAGCAGTACTTC. It specifies CATRDRGLEQYF.